Sequencing of this T cell receptor beta chain was carried out in a study of early T cells in non-severe SARS-CoV-2 infection. Study background: Alpha and beta chains were unpaired, from unsorted whole-blood bulk RNA.

This clonotype was seen more than once but under ten times. The CDR3 is made up of 13 amino acids. Germline V lookup: CDR1 MDHEN, CDR2 SYDVKM. V shed 5 bases, J shed 10 bases, and the junction held 5 bases outside the gene matches. The library protocol tagged individual cDNA molecules with unique molecular identifiers. Each CDR3 protein is one row after TCRdb ran MiXCR on the 5' RACE reads. Of some 77,000 distinct CDR3 sequences in the sample, roughly 13% are singletons; the top ten hold approximately 1.1%. The material sequenced was whole blood. This chain uses TRBV28 with TRBJ1-6, with 7 bases that match TRBD1. The receptor's source is an adult who was a healthcare worker with PCR-confirmed SARS-CoV-2 infection or an uninfected control (not recorded which). The CDR3 DNA reads as TGTGCCAGCAGTAGGCAGGGGGACTCACCCCTCCACTTT. This translates into CASSRQGDSPLHF.